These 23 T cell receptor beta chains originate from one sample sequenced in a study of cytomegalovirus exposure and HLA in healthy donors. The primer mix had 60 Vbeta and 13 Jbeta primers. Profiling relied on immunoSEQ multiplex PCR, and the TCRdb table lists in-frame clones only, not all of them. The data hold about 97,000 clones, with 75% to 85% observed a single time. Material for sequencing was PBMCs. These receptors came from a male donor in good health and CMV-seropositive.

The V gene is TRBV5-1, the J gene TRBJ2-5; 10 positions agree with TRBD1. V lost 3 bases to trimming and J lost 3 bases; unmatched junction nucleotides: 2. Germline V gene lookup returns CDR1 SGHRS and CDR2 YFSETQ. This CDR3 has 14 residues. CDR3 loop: CASSSGTGEETQYF. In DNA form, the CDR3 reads TGCGCCAGCAGCTCCGGGACAGGGGAAGAGACCCAGTACTTC. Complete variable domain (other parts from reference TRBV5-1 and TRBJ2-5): KAGVTQTPRYLIKTRGQQVTLSCSPISGHRSVSWYQQTPGQGLQFLFEYFSETQRNKGNFPGRFSGRQFSNSRSEMNVSTLELGDSALYLCASSSGTGEETQYFGPGTRLLVL.

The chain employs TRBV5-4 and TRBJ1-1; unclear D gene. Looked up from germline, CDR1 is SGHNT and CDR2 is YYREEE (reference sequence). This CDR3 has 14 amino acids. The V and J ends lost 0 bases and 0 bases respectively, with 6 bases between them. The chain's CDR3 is CASSLGQVNTEAFF. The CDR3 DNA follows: TGTGCCAGCAGCTTGGGTCAGGTGAACACTGAAGCTTTCTTT.

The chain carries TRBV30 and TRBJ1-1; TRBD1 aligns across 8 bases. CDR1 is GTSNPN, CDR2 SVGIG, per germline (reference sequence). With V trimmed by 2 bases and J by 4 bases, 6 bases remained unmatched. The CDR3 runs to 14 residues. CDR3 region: CAWSPGQGGTEAFF. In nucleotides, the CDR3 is TGTGCCTGGAGTCCCGGACAGGGAGGCACTGAAGCTTTCTTT.

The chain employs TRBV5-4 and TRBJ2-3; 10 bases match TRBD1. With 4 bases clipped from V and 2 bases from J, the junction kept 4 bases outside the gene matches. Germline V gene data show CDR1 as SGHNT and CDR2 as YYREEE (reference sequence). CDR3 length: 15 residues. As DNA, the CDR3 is TGTGCCAGCAGCCGGGGACAGGGGATCACAGATACGCAGTATTTT. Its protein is CASSRGQGITDTQYF.

The CDR3 DNA is TGTGCCAGCAGCGACAGGCAGATCGGCTACGAGCAGTACTTC. Amino acids: CASSDRQIGYEQYF. This chain links TRBV6-1 with TRBJ2-7; tentatively, D is TRBD1 (6 bases). V was cut by 6 bases and J by 3 bases, with 15 bases left in between. Germline CDR1 MNHNS, CDR2 SASEGT. This CDR3 region has 14 residues.

The CDR3 coding sequence is TGTGCCAGCAGTTTATCGAGGGGGTTCACTGAAGCTTTCTTT. This gives the protein CASSLSRGFTEAFF. The chain links TRBV27 to TRBJ1-1; maybe TRBD1 (6 bases). The ends were cut back, 0 bases at V and 4 bases at J, with 9 bases in the middle. The germline CDR1 and CDR2 sequences are MNHEY and SMNVEV (reference sequence). The CDR3 runs to 14 residues.

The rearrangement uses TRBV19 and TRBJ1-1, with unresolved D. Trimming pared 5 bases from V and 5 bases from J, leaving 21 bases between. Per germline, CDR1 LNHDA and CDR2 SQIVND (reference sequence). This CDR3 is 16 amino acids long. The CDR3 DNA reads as TGTGCCAGTAGTCCCGCAAGAGGGTCGGGAGGTACTGAAGCTTTCTTT. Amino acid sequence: CASSPARGSGGTEAFF.

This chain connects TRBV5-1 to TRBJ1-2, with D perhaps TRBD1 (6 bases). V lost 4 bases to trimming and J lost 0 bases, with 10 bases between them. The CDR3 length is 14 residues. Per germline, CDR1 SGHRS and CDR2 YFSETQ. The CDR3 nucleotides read TGCGCCAGCAGCGCCCGGGACACTAACTATGGCTACACCTTC. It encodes CASSARDTNYGYTF.

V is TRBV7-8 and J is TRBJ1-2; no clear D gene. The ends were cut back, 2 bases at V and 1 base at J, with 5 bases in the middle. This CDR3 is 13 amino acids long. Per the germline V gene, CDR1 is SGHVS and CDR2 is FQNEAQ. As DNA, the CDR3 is TGTGCCAGCAGCTTACGGGGTAACTATGGCTACACCTTC. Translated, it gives CASSLRGNYGYTF.

CDR3 in DNA: TGTGCCAGCAGCTTGGGCAGGGCCGGCAACTATGGCTACACCTTC. Protein sequence: CASSLGRAGNYGYTF. The chain uses TRBV7-9 and TRBJ1-2, with D possibly being TRBD1 (5 bases). V lost 3 bases and J 2 bases, leaving 13 bases between the germline ends. Per germline, CDR1 SEHNR and CDR2 FQNEAQ (reference sequence). The CDR3 covers 15 residues.

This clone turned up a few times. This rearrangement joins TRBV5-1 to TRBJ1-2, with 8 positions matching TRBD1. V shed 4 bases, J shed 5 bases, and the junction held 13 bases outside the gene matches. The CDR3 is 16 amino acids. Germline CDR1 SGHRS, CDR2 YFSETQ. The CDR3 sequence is CASSLGNAGGGYGYTF. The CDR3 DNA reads TGCGCCAGCAGCCTGGGGAATGCAGGGGGCGGATATGGCTACACCTTC.

The CDR3 loop is CASSQTGDGYTF. CDR3 DNA: TGTGCCAGCAGCCAAACAGGGGATGGCTACACCTTC. V and J are TRBV4-2 and TRBJ1-2; the match to TRBD1 covers 7 bases. Germline loops: CDR1 LGHNA, CDR2 YNFKEQ. V was clipped by 2 bases and J by 6 bases; unmatched bases: 0. The CDR3 covers 12 residues.

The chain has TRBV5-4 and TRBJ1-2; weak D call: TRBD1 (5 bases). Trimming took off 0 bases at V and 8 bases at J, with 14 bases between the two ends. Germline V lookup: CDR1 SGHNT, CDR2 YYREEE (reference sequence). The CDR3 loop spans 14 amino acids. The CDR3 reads CASSLAGASGGYTF. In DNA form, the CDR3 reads TGTGCCAGCAGCTTGGCTGGGGCTTCTGGAGGCTACACCTTC.

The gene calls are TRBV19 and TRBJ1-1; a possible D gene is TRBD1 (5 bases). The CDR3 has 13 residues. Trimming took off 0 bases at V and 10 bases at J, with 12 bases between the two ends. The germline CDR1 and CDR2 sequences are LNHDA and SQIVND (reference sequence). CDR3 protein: CASSIDQGGRAFF. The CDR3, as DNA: TGTGCCAGTAGTATAGATCAGGGAGGGCGAGCTTTCTTT.

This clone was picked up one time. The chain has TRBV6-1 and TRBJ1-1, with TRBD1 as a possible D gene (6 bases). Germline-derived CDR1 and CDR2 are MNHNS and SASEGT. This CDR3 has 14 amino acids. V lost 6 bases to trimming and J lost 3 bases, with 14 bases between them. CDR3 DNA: TGTGCCAGCAGGGGGTATAAGGGGGACACTGAAGCTTTCTTT. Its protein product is CASRGYKGDTEAFF.

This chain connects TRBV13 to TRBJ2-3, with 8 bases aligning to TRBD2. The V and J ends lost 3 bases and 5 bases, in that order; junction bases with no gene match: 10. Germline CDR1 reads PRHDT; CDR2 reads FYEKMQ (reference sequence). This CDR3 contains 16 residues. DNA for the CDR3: TGTGCCAGCAGCTTTGAGTCGGGGGGGCCGGGAGATACGCAGTATTTT. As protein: CASSFESGGPGDTQYF.

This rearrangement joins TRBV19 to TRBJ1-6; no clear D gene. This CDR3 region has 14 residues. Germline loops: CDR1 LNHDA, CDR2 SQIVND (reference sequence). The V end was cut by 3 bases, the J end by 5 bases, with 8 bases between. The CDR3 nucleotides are TGTGCCAGTAGTATCACAGATAATAATTCACCCCTCCACTTT. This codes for CASSITDNNSPLHF. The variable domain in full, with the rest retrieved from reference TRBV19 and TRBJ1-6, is DGGITQSPKYLFRKEGQNVTLSCEQNLNHDAMYWYRQDPGQGLRLIYYSQIVNDFQKGDIAEGYSVSREKKESFPLTVTSAQKNPTAFYLCASSITDNNSPLHFGNGTRLTVT.

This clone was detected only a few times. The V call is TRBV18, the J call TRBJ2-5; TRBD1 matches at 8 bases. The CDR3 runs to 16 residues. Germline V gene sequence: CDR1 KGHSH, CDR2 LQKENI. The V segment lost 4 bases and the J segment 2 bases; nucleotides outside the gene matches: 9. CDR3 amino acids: CASSQTGGRIQETQYF. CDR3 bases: TGTGCCAGCTCACAAACAGGGGGACGTATACAAGAGACCCAGTACTTC. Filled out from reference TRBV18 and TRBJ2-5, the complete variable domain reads NAGVMQNPRHLVRRRGQEARLRCSPMKGHSHVYWYRQLPEEGLKFMVYLQKENIIDESGMPKERFSAEFPKEGPSILRIQQVVRGDSAAYFCASSQTGGRIQETQYFGPGTRLLVL.

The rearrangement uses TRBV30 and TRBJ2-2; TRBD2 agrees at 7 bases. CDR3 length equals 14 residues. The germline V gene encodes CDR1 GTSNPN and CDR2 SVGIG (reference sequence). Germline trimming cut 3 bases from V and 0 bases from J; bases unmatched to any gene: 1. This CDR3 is CAWRSGANTGELFF. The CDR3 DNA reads TGTGCCTGGAGGAGCGGGGCGAACACCGGGGAGCTGTTTTTT.

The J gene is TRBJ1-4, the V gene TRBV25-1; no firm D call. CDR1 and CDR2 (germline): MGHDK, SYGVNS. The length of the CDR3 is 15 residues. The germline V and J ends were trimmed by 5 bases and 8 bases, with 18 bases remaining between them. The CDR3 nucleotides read TGTGCCAGCAGTAAGGAGCAGGAGGTGTACGAAAAACTGTTTTTT. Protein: CASSKEQEVYEKLFF.

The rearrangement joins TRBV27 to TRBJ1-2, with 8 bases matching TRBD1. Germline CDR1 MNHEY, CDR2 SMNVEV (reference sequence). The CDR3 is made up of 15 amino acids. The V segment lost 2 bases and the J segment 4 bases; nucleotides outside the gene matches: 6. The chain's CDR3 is CASSLTRTGIYGYTF. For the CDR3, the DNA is TGTGCCAGCAGTTTAACACGGACAGGGATCTATGGCTACACCTTC.

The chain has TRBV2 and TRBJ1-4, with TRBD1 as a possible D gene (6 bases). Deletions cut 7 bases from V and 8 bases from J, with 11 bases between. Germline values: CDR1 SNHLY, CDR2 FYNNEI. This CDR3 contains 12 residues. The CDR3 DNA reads TGTGCCAGCAAACCAGGGGCAGAAAAACTGTTTTTT. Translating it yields CASKPGAEKLFF.

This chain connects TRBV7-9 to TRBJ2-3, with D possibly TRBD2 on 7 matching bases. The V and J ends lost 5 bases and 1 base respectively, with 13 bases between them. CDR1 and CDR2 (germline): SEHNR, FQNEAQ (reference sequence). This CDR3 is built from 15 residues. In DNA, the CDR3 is TGTGCCAGCAGCCCGGGGGGCAGCGGCACAGATACGCAGTATTTT. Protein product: CASSPGGSGTDTQYF. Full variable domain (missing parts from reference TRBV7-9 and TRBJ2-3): DTGVSQNPRHKITKRGQNVTFRCDPISEHNRLYWYRQTLGQGPEFLTYFQNEAQLEKSRLLSDRFSAERPKGSFSTLEIQRTEQGDSAMYLCASSPGGSGTDTQYFGPGTRLTVL.